This record covers a single T cell receptor beta chain. Its target is unknown. The germline V gene encodes CDR1 MNHNS and CDR2 SASEGT. V was pared by 6 bases and J by 0 bases, with 5 bases between. The CDR3 extends over 12 amino acids. This specimen comes from a study of OX40 agonist ivuxolimab in advanced cancers. Study information: While on treatment, patients had intravenous ivuxolimab at 0.01 to 10 mg/kg every 2 weeks.

TCRdb's table, derived via immunoSEQ multiplex PCR, lists solely in-frame clones and lacks some. The table includes about 63,000 clones, approximately 85% detected once. Whole-study findings and limits: Certain nonresponding patients likewise had low normalized T-cell clonal expansion.

The sample consisted of CD4+ or CD8+ T cells sorted from blood, taken in a trial of the OX40 agonist ivuxolimab. This TCR was recovered from an adult with an advanced solid tumor such as melanoma, head and neck, liver or kidney cancer. The J gene is TRBJ1-1, the V gene TRBV6-1; D is undetermined. The CDR3 DNA reads TGTGCCAGCAGGGTTATGAACACTGAAGCTTTCTTT. Translating it yields CASRVMNTEAFF.